This entry describes one T cell receptor (beta chain). Its antigen is not identified. These data are taken from a study of metastatic and nonmetastatic thyroid tumors. Whole-study context: Where malignant and benign thyroid patients were concerned, repertoires were compared across blood and tumor or nodule tissue. General study points: In both blood and tumor samples, TCR beta diversity was reported significantly higher for malignant than benign nodules.

Thyroid surgery had not been preceded by any treatment in any patient. The CDR3 is 14 amino acids. CDR1 is GTSNPN and CDR2 is SVGIG in the germline V gene (reference sequence). V shed 0 bases and J shed 4 bases, with 10 bases lying between them. TCRdb re-called clones from the PCR reads using MiXCR. The table records 30,000 to 35,000 clones, under 25% of them present only once. The chain couples TRBV30 to TRBJ1-5; tentatively, D is TRBD1 (5 bases). The sample was tumor tissue. This clonotype originated in a male donor with papillary thyroid cancer or a benign thyroid nodule (not recorded which). Some clones in this sample may be carry-over from other donors' samples. CDR3: CAWSVGADNQPQHF. DNA of the CDR3: TGTGCCTGGAGTGTAGGGGCAGATAATCAGCCCCAGCATTTT.